Given below is one T cell receptor (beta chain) in context. It lacks a known antigen. No base-level quality is on record; no much larger clone is a single base apart. The donors were healthy, HIV-negative adults who had no recently reported acute infections or vaccinations. Every donor was a Caucasian adult residing in Nashville, Tennessee, USA. For unsorted samples, tens of millions of PBMCs were counted and genomic DNA was extracted with the QIAamp DNA Blood Mini kit. After blood collection by leukapheresis, PBMCs were isolated using Ficoll-Histopaque density gradient centrifugation and then cryopreserved in the vapor phase of liquid nitrogen. This record comes from a study of shared clonotypes between healthy human individuals (TCRdb year 2020). In terms of the full investigation: The cohort included three men and two women between 18 and 49 years of age. Blood TCR repertoires of four to six healthy adults were deeply sequenced to estimate repertoire size and the extent of clonotype sharing between individuals. To increase sequencing depth and limit assay-specific biases, TCR repertoire library preparation and sequencing were carried out by different laboratories using diverse techniques. Between about 0.85 and 9.5 billion PBMCs per donor were obtained by leukapheresis.

CDR1 LNHDA and CDR2 SQIVND were looked up in the germline V gene (reference sequence). The CDR3 spans 14 residues, from the cysteine through the phenylalanine. Of the read, only the CDR3 DNA is kept; its 42 bases are in frame from base 1. Trimming costs V 4 bases and J 6 bases, and their ends lie 13 bases apart. What the work shows at the level of the full study, not this receptor alone: Only blood was sampled, and tissue TCR repertoires likely differ from those in blood. Because the study included only a small number of donors, the genetic and exposure-history diversity represented was limited. Pairwise subsampling indicated that sequencing depth was expected to affect the degree of clonotype sharing among donors.

Using the deep immunoSEQ assay, TCR CDR3 regions were amplified from genomic DNA by multiplex PCR. For each cell subset, the extracted genomic DNA was distributed evenly across all wells of several immunoSEQ 96-well plates, and each plate served as one replicate. Each replicate PCR for unsorted PBMC received 300 to 350 ng genomic DNA, equal to around 30,000 T cell genomes. Genomic DNA from unsorted PBMC was sequenced over ten immunoSEQ deep assay plates. Purified libraries were measured with a Qubit 3.0 fluorometer, size-checked on a Bioanalyzer 2100, and measured again with the KAPA Library Quantification kit. Each immunoSEQ 96-well plate was sequenced on its own single-read 150-cycle Illumina NextSeq 550 flow cell. Under the source paper's analysis protocol: Because the immunoSEQ output held only junctional sequences and lacked quality scores, the filtering could not match the filtering applied to full-length reads. Sequences were annotated with PyIR, a Python wrapper for IgBLAST v1.9, using IMGT germline references to assign V/J genes and CDR3. Any read was removed if the V/J assignment was weak (E-value above 1e-6), the CDR3 was missing, or the read contained stop codons, out-of-frame junctions, or ambiguous translated residues. V3J clonotypes were defined by identical inferred V gene, J gene, and CDR3 amino acid sequence. The percentage overlap between two repertoires was calculated by dividing the number of shared unique clonotypes by the size of the smaller repertoire. Richness of each repertoire was evaluated using RTK rarefaction, the Chao1 estimator, and Recon v2.1 estimates of unobserved clonotypes. Imported from immuneACCESS, the table was reduced by TCRdb to in-frame sequences with V and J called. These copies leave out some clones; in studies compared against another copy, an unresolved V gene accounts for under half, and the cause of the remainder is not known. From that table come the V and J calls and clone size; the DNA was used to work out D and trimming. For this sample there are approximately 510,000 clones; approximately 85% appear just once. The top ten constitute 10% to 15% of the sample.

The V gene is TRBV19 and the J gene is TRBJ1-5, and perhaps TRBD1 as D gene, on 6 matching bases. Sequencing input: PBMCs. The sequence came from a woman between 40 and 50 years old in good health. Some clones in this sample may be carry-over from other donors' samples. Here the CDR3 is given as CASSTQGWGQPQHF. The base sequence is TGTGCCAGTAGTACACAGGGATGGGGTCAGCCCCAGCATTTT.